The clone carrying this TCR beta chain was observed a few times. Its antigen is still unknown. The sample holds other DNA sequences that translate to the same CDR3. The source of the sample is a study of cytomegalovirus exposure and HLA in healthy donors. Use of 60 Vbeta and 13 Jbeta primers characterized the PCR. Generated by immunoSEQ multiplex PCR, the TCRdb table keeps only in-frame clones and is missing some. The sample lists 100,000 to 120,000 clones, 75% to 85% occurring once. Whole-study findings and limits: Among TCR beta chains, those listed as cytomegalovirus-associated numbered some 170.

In nominal health when sampled, donors likely had unrecorded immune exposures nonetheless. Germline CDR1 is SQVTM and CDR2 is ANQGSEA. This CDR3 is 13 amino acids long. The V segment lost 6 bases and the J segment 2 bases; nucleotides outside the gene matches: 2. Sequenced material: PBMCs. The chain links TRBV29-1 to TRBJ1-2, with 11 bases that match TRBD1. This receptor was identified in a man aged 25 to 45 in good health and CMV-seronegative. The DNA for the CDR3 is TGCAGCGTCCGGGACAGGGGGAACTATGGCTACACCTTC. Its translation is CSVRDRGNYGYTF.